This TCR beta chain was identified during a study of blood T cell repertoires in COVID-19. Sequenced by immunoSEQ multiplex PCR; TCRdb stores in-frame clones only, minus some. Of around 430,000 clones listed, around 87% were seen once; the top ten hold 10%. The CDR3 is 13 amino acids. Germline V gene sequence: CDR1 MNHEY, CDR2 SVGAGI. Trimming removed 8 bases from V and 2 bases from J, with 12 bases in between. J is TRBJ1-2 and V is TRBV6-5; no clear D. The sequence came from a woman aged 50 to 60 who had recovered from COVID-19. Sequenced: PBMCs or T cells enriched from blood (not recorded which). In DNA, the CDR3 is TGTGCCAGCTCTAGAGATTTAAACTATGGCTACACCTTC. Encoded protein: CASSRDLNYGYTF.